A selection of T cell receptor beta chains follows, all from one sample in a study of control samples from healthy donors and cancer patients. The repertoire was sequenced with immunoSEQ multiplex PCR; TCRdb's copy has only in-frame clones and lacks some. The table has about 130,000 clones, around nine tenths seen once. The material sequenced was blood. The source of these receptors is a man in his forties or fifties in good health. Each CDR3 is given with its conserved first and last residue. A D gene is named only where the DNA matches it firmly. Clone size is shown for a subset of rows, as once, few, many or a class of expanded clone.

d_call,j_call,clone_size,v_call,cdr3_nt,cdr3_aa
-,TRBJ1-4,-,TRBV9,TGTGCCAGCAGCGTAACCCTTAATGAAAAACTGTTTTTT,CASSVTLNEKLFF
-,TRBJ2-3,-,TRBV5-1,TGCGCCAGCAGCTTGGAGACGGGGGGCCTCACAGATACGCAGTATTTT,CASSLETGGLTDTQYF
-,TRBJ2-3,-,TRBV6-4,TGTGCCAGCAGTGTAGCTCTCACAGATACGCAGTATTTT,CASSVALTDTQYF
-,TRBJ2-1,once,TRBV5-6,TGTGCCAGCAGTTATATCCGGGACATCTCCTACAATGAGCAGTTCTTC,CASSYIRDISYNEQFF
-,TRBJ2-3,once,TRBV29-1,TGCAGCGTTGAAGTCAGCGCGACTGGGATAAGCACAGATACGCAGTATTTT,CSVEVSATGISTDTQYF
-,TRBJ2-5,-,TRBV29-1,TGCAGCGTTGTTCTATTAATGGGGTTAGACTCAGAGACCCAGTACTTC,CSVVLLMGLDSETQYF
-,TRBJ1-1,many,TRBV18,TGTGCCAGCTCACGATCACTGACCTCCATGAACACTGAAGCTTTCTTT,CASSRSLTSMNTEAFF
TRBD1,TRBJ1-5,-,TRBV12-3/TRBV12-4,TGTGCCAGCAGCTATCAGGGGGCTCAGCCCCAGCATTTT,CASSYQGAQPQHF
TRBD1,TRBJ1-6,once,TRBV5-1,TGCGCCAGCAGCTTGGAAGGCAGGGGGCTGGGTTCACCCCTCCACTTT,CASSLEGRGLGSPLHF
-,TRBJ1-5,-,TRBV6-5,TGTGCCAGCAGTCCGGACGGAACGAGCAATCAGCCCCAGCATTTT,CASSPDGTSNQPQHF
-,TRBJ1-6,once,TRBV6-1,TGTGCCAGCAGTGAAGCCTCGACTCGGTCCGGTTCACCCCTCCACTTT,CASSEASTRSGSPLHF
-,TRBJ1-6,-,TRBV7-9,TGTGCCAGCAGCTTAGCTGGCAGTTATAATTCACCCCTCCACTTT,CASSLAGSYNSPLHF
-,TRBJ1-1,-,TRBV7-9,TGTGCCAGCAGCTTTGACATGAACACTGAAGCTTTCTTT,CASSFDMNTEAFF
-,TRBJ1-1,-,TRBV20-1,TGCAGTGCTAGTCCCGACACGAACACTGAAGCTTTCTTT,CSASPDTNTEAFF
TRBD1,TRBJ2-5,-,TRBV7-2,TGTGCCAGCAGCTTAGGTAGTTGGGACAGGGTAAAGACCCAGTACTTC,CASSLGSWDRVKTQYF
TRBD1,TRBJ1-2,-,TRBV9,TGTGCCAGCAGTCGCCGACAGGGACGCGGCTACACCTTC,CASSRRQGRGYTF
-,TRBJ2-1,-,TRBV2,TGTGCCAGCAGCCAAGACGTGGGAGAGCAGTTCTTC,CASSQDVGEQFF
-,TRBJ1-4,-,TRBV2,TGTGCCAGCAGTGGCCGATCAACTAATGAAAAACTGTTTTTT,CASSGRSTNEKLFF
-,TRBJ1-3,once,TRBV7-9,TGTGCCAGCACCCAAAACGTAGGAGGGGCAGGGAAGGACACCATATATTTT,CASTQNVGGAGKDTIYF
-,TRBJ1-1,once,TRBV6-5,TGTGCCGCTAGACGTGAGCTGGGCACTGAAGCTTTCTTT,CAARRELGTEAFF
-,TRBJ2-1,-,TRBV30,TGTGCCTTTTTGCACAGCCTTGACAATGAGCAGTTCTTC,CAFLHSLDNEQFF
TRBD2,TRBJ2-3,-,TRBV7-2,TGTGCCAGCAGCTCAGCGGGACGGGGAGGTGGGGGTACGCAGTATTTT,CASSSAGRGGGGTQYF
-,TRBJ1-1,-,TRBV19,TGTGCCAGTAGTATCAGACAGCAGAACACTGAAGCTTTCTTT,CASSIRQQNTEAFF
-,TRBJ2-3,-,TRBV11-2,TGTGCCAGCAACTCAAACTCAGGGGTATGGGACACAGATACGCAGTATTTT,CASNSNSGVWDTDTQYF
TRBD1,TRBJ1-1,-,TRBV7-9,TGTGCCAGCAGCCCTGCTTACAGGGGGCTGTACACTGAAGCTTTCTTT,CASSPAYRGLYTEAFF
TRBD2,TRBJ2-3,-,TRBV6-4,TGTGCCAGCAGTCGAGCGGGGGGGGGCACAGATACGCAGTATTTT,CASSRAGGGTDTQYF
-,TRBJ1-2,few,TRBV11-2,TGTGCCAGCAGCTTAGATCCCGATCCTAACTATGGCTACACCTTC,CASSLDPDPNYGYTF
-,TRBJ2-6,-,TRBV11-2,TGTGCCAGCAGCCCGACTCGCTCTGGGGCCAACGTCCTGACTTTC,CASSPTRSGANVLTF
-,TRBJ2-5,-,TRBV11-2,TGTGCCAGCAGCTTAGAGTTGCAGGAACAAGAGACCCAGTACTTC,CASSLELQEQETQYF